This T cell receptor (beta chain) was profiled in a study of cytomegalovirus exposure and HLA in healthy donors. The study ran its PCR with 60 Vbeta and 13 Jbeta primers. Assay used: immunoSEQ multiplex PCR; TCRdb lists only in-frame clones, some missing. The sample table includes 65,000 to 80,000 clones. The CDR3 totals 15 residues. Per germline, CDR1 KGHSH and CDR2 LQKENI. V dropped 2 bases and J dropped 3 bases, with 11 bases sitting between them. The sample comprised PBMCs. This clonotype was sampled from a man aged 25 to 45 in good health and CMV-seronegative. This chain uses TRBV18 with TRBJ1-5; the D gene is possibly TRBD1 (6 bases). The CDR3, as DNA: TGTGCCAGCTCACCATACGGACAGAACAATCAGCCCCAGCATTTT. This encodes CASSPYGQNNQPQHF.